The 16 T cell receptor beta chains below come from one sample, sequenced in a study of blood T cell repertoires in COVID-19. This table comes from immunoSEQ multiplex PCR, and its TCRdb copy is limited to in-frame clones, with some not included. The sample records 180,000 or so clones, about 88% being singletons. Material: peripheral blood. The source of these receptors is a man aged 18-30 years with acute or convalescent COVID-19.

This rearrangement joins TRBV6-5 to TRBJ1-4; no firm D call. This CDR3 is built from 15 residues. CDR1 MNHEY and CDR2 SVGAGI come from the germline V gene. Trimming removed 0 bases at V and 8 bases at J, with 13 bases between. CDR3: CASSYSGGSGEKLFF. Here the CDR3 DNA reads TGTGCCAGCAGTTACTCCGGAGGGAGTGGCGAAAAACTGTTTTTT.

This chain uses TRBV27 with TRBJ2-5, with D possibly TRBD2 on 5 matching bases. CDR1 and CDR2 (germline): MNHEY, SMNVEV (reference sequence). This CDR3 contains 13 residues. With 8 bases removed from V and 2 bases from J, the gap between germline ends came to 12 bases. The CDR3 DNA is TGTGCCAGCGTGGACTGGAGGCAAGAGACCCAGTACTTC. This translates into CASVDWRQETQYF.

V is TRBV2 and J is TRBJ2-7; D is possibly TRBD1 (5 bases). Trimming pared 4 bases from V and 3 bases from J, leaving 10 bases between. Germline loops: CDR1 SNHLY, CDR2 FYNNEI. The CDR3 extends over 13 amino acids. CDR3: CASSGTGNYEQYF. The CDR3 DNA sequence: TGTGCCAGCAGTGGCACAGGAAACTACGAGCAGTACTTC.

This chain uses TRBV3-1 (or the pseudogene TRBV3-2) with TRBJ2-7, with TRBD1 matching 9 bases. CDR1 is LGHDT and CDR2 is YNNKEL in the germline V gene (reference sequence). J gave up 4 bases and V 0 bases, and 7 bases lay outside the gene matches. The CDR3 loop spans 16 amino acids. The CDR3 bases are TGTGCCAGCAGCCAAGATACGGGACAGGGAGAGTACGAGCAGTACTTC. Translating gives CASSQDTGQGEYEQYF.

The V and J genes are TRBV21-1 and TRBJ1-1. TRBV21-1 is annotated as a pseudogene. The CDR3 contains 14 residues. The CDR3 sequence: CARVPQAGRTEAFF. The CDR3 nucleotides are TGTGCCAGGGTACCACAGGCGGGAAGGACTGAAGCTTTCTTT.

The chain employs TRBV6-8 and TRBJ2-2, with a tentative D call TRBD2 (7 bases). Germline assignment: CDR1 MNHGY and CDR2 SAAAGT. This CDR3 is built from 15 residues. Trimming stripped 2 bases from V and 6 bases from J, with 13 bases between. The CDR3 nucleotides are TGTGCCAGCAGTTACGAGGGGGGGCTGCCCGGGGAGCTGTTTTTT. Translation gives CASSYEGGLPGELFF.

The CDR3 DNA reads TGTGCCAGCAGCTTAGAGTTCCCGACAGGACATCAGAACACTGAAGCTTTCTTT. This codes for CASSLEFPTGHQNTEAFF. The chain employs TRBV7-6 and TRBJ1-1, with D tentatively TRBD1 (6 bases). The V end lost 1 base, the J end lost 1 base, and 19 bases lay between the germline ends. The germline V gene encodes CDR1 SGHVS and CDR2 FNYEAQ. The CDR3 is made up of 18 amino acids.

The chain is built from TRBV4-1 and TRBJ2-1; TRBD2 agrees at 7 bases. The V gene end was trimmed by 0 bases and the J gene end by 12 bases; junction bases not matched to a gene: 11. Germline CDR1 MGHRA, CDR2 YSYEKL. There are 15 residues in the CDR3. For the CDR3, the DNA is TGCGCCAGCAGCCAAGAAGATTTGACGGGAGGAGGGCAGTTCTTC. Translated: CASSQEDLTGGGQFF.

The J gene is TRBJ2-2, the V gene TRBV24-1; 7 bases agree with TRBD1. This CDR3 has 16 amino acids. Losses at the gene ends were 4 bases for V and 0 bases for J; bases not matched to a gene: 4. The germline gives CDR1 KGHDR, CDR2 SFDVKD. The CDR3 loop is CATSDMGQPNTGELFF. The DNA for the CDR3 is TGTGCCACCAGTGACATGGGACAGCCGAACACCGGGGAGCTGTTTTTT.

CDR3 DNA: TGTGCCAGTAGTGGGGGACAGTATAATTCACCCCTCCACTTT. As protein: CASSGGQYNSPLHF. The chain couples TRBV19 to TRBJ1-6; 7 bases fit TRBD1. The CDR3 loop spans 14 amino acids. Germline CDR1 is LNHDA and CDR2 is SQIVND (reference sequence). V shed 5 bases, J shed 4 bases, and the junction held 2 bases outside the gene matches.

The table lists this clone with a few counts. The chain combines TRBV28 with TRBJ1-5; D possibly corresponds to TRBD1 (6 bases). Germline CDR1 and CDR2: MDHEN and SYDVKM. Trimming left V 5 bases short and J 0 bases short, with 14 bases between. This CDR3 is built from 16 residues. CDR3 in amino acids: CASSLPDSYSNQPQHF. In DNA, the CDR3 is TGTGCCAGCAGTCTCCCGGACAGTTATAGCAATCAGCCCCAGCATTTT.

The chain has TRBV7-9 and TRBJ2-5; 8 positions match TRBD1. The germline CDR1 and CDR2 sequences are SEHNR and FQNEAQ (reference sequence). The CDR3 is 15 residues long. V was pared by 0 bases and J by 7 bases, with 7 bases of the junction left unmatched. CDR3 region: CASSLASGGDGTQYF. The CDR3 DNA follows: TGTGCCAGCAGCTTAGCGTCAGGGGGCGACGGGACCCAGTACTTC.

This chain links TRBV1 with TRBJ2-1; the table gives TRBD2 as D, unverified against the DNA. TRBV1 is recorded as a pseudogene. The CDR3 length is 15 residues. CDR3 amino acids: CTSRPFSGGYNEQFF. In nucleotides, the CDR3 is TGCACCAGCCGACCGTTTAGCGGGGGGTACAATGAGCAGTTCTTC.

The CDR3 reads CASSLVTGGVYEQYF. The CDR3 nucleotides read TGTGCCAGCAGCTTAGTGACAGGGGGGGTCTACGAGCAGTACTTC. V and J are TRBV7-8 and TRBJ2-7; TRBD1 agrees at 9 bases. CDR3 size: 15 residues. CDR1 is SGHVS, CDR2 FQNEAQ, per germline. The V and J ends lost 1 base and 3 bases, in that order; junction bases with no gene match: 4.

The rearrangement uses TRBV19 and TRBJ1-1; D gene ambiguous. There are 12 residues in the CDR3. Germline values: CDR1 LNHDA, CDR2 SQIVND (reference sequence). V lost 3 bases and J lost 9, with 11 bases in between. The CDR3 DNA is TGTGCCAGTAGTATTGGGCAGACACAAGCTTTCTTT. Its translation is CASSIGQTQAFF.

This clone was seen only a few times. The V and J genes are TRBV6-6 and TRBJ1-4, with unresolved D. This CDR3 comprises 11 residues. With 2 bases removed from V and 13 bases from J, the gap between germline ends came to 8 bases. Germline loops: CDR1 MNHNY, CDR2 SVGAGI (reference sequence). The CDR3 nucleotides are TGTGCCAGCAGTTACACGACATCACTGTTTTTT. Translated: CASSYTTSLFF.